Presented here are 27 T cell receptor beta chains from one specimen sequenced in a study of T cell repertoires in aging, cancer and after chemotherapy. TRB rearrangements spanning V, D and J were amplified using mixed TRB-A/B primers. Using its own MiXCR run on the multiplex PCR reads, TCRdb lists one record per CDR3 protein. Seen here are some 15,000 distinct CDR3 sequences, roughly half observed once, and the top ten hold approximately 10%. Peripheral blood genomic DNA, not sorted cells or RNA, was the template. The specimen was blood. The receptors originated from a human donor in good health.

This clonotype was seen more than once but under ten times. The chain uses TRBV19 and TRBJ2-7, with D possibly called TRBD1 or TRBD2 (5 bases each). The germline V and J ends were trimmed by 6 bases and 0 bases, with 15 bases remaining between them. The V gene's germline CDR1 is LNHDA and CDR2 SQIVND (reference sequence). The CDR3 spans 15 residues. CDR3 protein: CASRPGTVSSYEQYF. The CDR3 nucleotides are TGTGCCAGTAGACCCGGGACGGTGAGCTCCTACGAGCAGTACTTC. The entire variable domain, with the rest obtained from reference TRBV19 and TRBJ2-7, is as follows: DGGITQSPKYLFRKEGQNVTLSCEQNLNHDAMYWYRQDPGQGLRLIYYSQIVNDFQKGDIAEGYSVSREKKESFPLTVTSAQKNPTAFYLCASRPGTVSSYEQYFGPGTRLTVT.

This clonotype occurred a few times. V usage is TRBV19 and J usage is TRBJ2-2; D is uncertain. Trimming pared 5 bases from V and 6 bases from J, leaving 4 bases between. The V gene's germline CDR1 is LNHDA and CDR2 SQIVND (reference sequence). The CDR3 spans 11 residues. For the CDR3, the DNA is TGTGCCAGTAGTGCCCCCGGGGAGCTGTTTTTT. This sequence encodes CASSAPGELFF.

This clonotype is a singleton in its sample. The chain couples TRBV30 to TRBJ1-5; TRBD1 is a possible D gene (5 bases). Germline V gene sequence: CDR1 GTSNPN, CDR2 SVGIG (reference sequence). This CDR3 is 14 amino acids long. Between the trimmed V and J ends, which lost 2 bases and 3 bases, there was a span of 11 bases. In nucleotides, the CDR3 is TGTGCCTGGAGTCGGGCGGGGGTCAATCAGCCCCAGCATTTT. Its protein product is CAWSRAGVNQPQHF.

This clonotype appeared once. This chain connects TRBV13 to TRBJ2-3; no clear D gene. CDR1 and CDR2 from the germline V gene are PRHDT and FYEKMQ (reference sequence). V was shortened by 8 bases and J by 1 base, with 16 bases between the two germline ends. The CDR3 contains 15 residues. The CDR3 bases are TGTGCCAGCCGGGTAAAGGGCGCCGGCACAGATACGCAGTATTTT. It encodes CASRVKGAGTDTQYF.

This clonotype has only one observation. The chain uses TRBV6-1 and TRBJ2-3; 12 nucleotides line up with TRBD2. The CDR3 is 16 residues long. Germline V gene lookup returns CDR1 MNHNS and CDR2 SASEGT. V was pared by 5 bases and J by 5 bases, with 8 bases of the junction left unmatched. CDR3 nucleotides: TGTGCCAGCAGTTCCCGACTAGCGGGAGAGAGAGATACGCAGTATTTT. Amino acids: CASSSRLAGERDTQYF.

This clonotype was picked up one time. The chain is built from TRBV5-6 and TRBJ2-5; D might be TRBD1 (5 bases). The ends were cut back, 1 base at V and 2 bases at J, with 12 bases in the middle. The CDR3 runs 15 residues. The germline gives CDR1 SGHDT, CDR2 YYEEEE. In DNA form, the CDR3 reads TGTGCCAGCAGCTTGACAGACAGTAAGCAAGAGACCCAGTACTTC. It specifies CASSLTDSKQETQYF. The variable domain in full, completed from reference TRBV5-6 and TRBJ2-5, reads DAGVTQSPTHLIKTRGQQVTLRCSPKSGHDTVSWYQQALGQGPQFIFQYYEEEERQRGNFPDRFSGHQFPNYSSELNVNALLLGDSALYLCASSLTDSKQETQYFGPGTRLLVL.

V is TRBV27 and J is TRBJ2-7; D perhaps matches TRBD2 (6 bases). Trimming removed 5 bases at V and 5 bases at J, with 19 bases between. The CDR3 loop spans 15 amino acids. Germline lookup yields CDR1 MNHEY and CDR2 SMNVEV (reference sequence). The CDR3 DNA follows: TGTGCCAGCAGTCCCCCGGACTATCCCCAGGACGAGCAGTACTTC. As protein: CASSPPDYPQDEQYF.

This clonotype has a handful of counts. V gene TRBV18 combines with J gene TRBJ2-1; the match to TRBD2 covers 8 bases. Unmatched junction bases numbered 5, after V lost 3 bases and J lost 7 bases. Germline CDR1 and CDR2: KGHSH and LQKENI. This CDR3 spans 14 amino acids. The CDR3 region is CASSPGREVNEQFF. CDR3 in DNA: TGTGCCAGCTCACCTGGGCGGGAGGTTAATGAGCAGTTCTTC.

The V gene is TRBV7-2, the J gene TRBJ2-2; D is unclear. CDR3 length equals 12 residues. Between the trimmed V and J ends, which lost 1 base and 7 bases, there was a span of 4 bases. From germline, CDR1 is SGHTA and CDR2 FQGNSA. CDR3 protein: CASSLERGELFF. CDR3 bases: TGTGCCAGCAGCTTAGAACGCGGGGAGCTGTTTTTT.

This clonotype was found a few times. This chain links TRBV19 with TRBJ2-7; TRBD2 is a possible D gene (5 bases). Germline CDR1 reads LNHDA; CDR2 reads SQIVND (reference sequence). Deletions cut 8 bases from V and 7 bases from J, with 15 bases between. The CDR3 spans 12 residues. CDR3 sequence: CASRTPWGEQYF. In nucleotides, the CDR3 is TGTGCCAGTCGGACTCCCTGGGGAGAGCAGTACTTC.

Only one count was recorded for this clonotype. One end of the junction is discordant with germline, which a read error may explain. This chain uses TRBV5-6 with TRBJ2-7; no firm D call. The CDR3 runs 13 residues. CDR1 SGHDT and CDR2 YYEEEE come from the germline V gene. The CDR3 nucleotides read TGTGCCAGCAGCTTGGGGTTCTCCCACGAGCAGTACTTC. It translates to CASSLGFSHEQYF.

The J gene is TRBJ1-5, the V gene TRBV19; 8 bases match TRBD1. CDR3 size: 15 residues. The V segment lost 7 bases and the J segment 3 bases; nucleotides outside the gene matches: 8. CDR1 LNHDA and CDR2 SQIVND come from the germline V gene (reference sequence). The CDR3 DNA reads TGTGCCAGTACCGTACAGGGGGGATACAATCAGCCCCAGCATTTT. Its translation is CASTVQGGYNQPQHF. Drawing the rest from reference TRBV19 and TRBJ1-5, the complete variable domain is DGGITQSPKYLFRKEGQNVTLSCEQNLNHDAMYWYRQDPGQGLRLIYYSQIVNDFQKGDIAEGYSVSREKKESFPLTVTSAQKNPTAFYLCASTVQGGYNQPQHFGDGTRLSIL.

This clonotype turned up a few times. The rearrangement joins TRBV29-1 to TRBJ1-1, with a possible D match to TRBD1 (6 bases). The CDR3 covers 12 residues. The V and J ends lost 6 bases and 4 bases respectively, with 12 bases between them. CDR1 and CDR2 (germline): SQVTM, ANQGSEA. CDR3 in amino acids: CSVKRGVTEAFF. As DNA, the CDR3 is TGCAGCGTCAAAAGGGGGGTCACTGAAGCTTTCTTT.

The V call is TRBV29-1, the J call TRBJ1-1; 9 bases align to TRBD1. The V gene's germline CDR1 is SQVTM and CDR2 ANQGSEA. With V trimmed by 6 bases and J by 5 bases, 10 bases remained unmatched. The CDR3 has 14 residues. The CDR3 nucleotides are TGCAGCGTCCCTACGGGACAGGGTAGGACTGAAGCTTTCTTT. Its translation: CSVPTGQGRTEAFF.

This sequence joins TRBV11-2 and TRBJ2-3; 10 bases are shared with TRBD2. V lost 1 base to trimming and J lost 0 bases; unmatched junction nucleotides: 7. Per germline, CDR1 SGHAT and CDR2 FQNNGV. There are 18 residues in the CDR3. The CDR3: CASSLGVLAGISTDTQYF. CDR3 nucleotide sequence: TGTGCCAGCAGCTTAGGGGTACTAGCGGGGATTAGCACAGATACGCAGTATTTT.

By share, this clonotype ranks as medium-sized. This chain joins TRBV29-1 and TRBJ2-5; a weak D match, TRBD2 (5 bases). Germline values: CDR1 SQVTM, CDR2 ANQGSEA. The length of the CDR3 is 12 residues. Between the trimmed V and J ends, which lost 7 bases and 2 bases, there was a span of 11 bases. Here the CDR3 DNA reads TGCAGCGCCGCGAGGGAGCAAGAGACCCAGTACTTC. Encoded protein: CSAAREQETQYF.

The chain uses TRBV5-6 and TRBJ2-1, with D possibly being TRBD2 (6 bases). CDR1 and CDR2 (germline): SGHDT, YYEEEE. The V gene lost 2 bases and the J gene lost 6 bases, with 12 bases spanning the gap. This CDR3 contains 14 residues. CDR3 nucleotide sequence: TGTGCCAGCAGCTTTGGGACTCCTCTCAATGAGCAGTTCTTC. It yields the protein CASSFGTPLNEQFF.

There are a few counts of this clonotype. The rearrangement uses TRBV5-6 and TRBJ2-7; the D is unclear. The CDR3 consists of 12 residues. Germline-derived CDR1 and CDR2 are SGHDT and YYEEEE. The germline V and J ends were trimmed by 3 bases and 2 bases, with 6 bases remaining between them. CDR3 in DNA: TGTGCCAGCAGCTCTCGGACCTACGAGCAGTACTTC. It is translated as CASSSRTYEQYF.

This clonotype occurred a few times. The V and J genes are TRBV10-3 and TRBJ2-5; 8 bases fit TRBD2. V was pared by 7 bases and J by 3 bases, with 7 bases of the junction left unmatched. The CDR3 has 14 amino acids. From germline, CDR1 is ENHRY and CDR2 SYGVKD. The CDR3 spells CAINTGTRKETQYF. The DNA for the CDR3 is TGTGCCATCAATACCGGGACTAGGAAAGAGACCCAGTACTTC.

This chain links TRBV27 with TRBJ1-6, with 7 bases lining up with TRBD1. V lost 4 bases to trimming and J lost 7 bases; unmatched junction nucleotides: 7. The CDR3 has 15 residues. The V gene's germline CDR1 is MNHEY and CDR2 SMNVEV (reference sequence). The CDR3 DNA reads as TGTGCCAGCAGTTCCAGACAGGGAGTCAATTCACCCCTCCACTTT. Its translation is CASSSRQGVNSPLHF.

The CDR3 DNA reads as TGTGCCAGCAGCTTGGGGGGGATCCACGAGCAGTACTTC. Translating it yields CASSLGGIHEQYF. V is TRBV5-6 and J is TRBJ2-7; D may be TRBD1 or TRBD2 (5 bases each). V gave up 0 bases and J gave up 5 bases, with 9 bases separating them. Germline CDR1 and CDR2: SGHDT and YYEEEE. The CDR3 is 13 amino acids.

The chain is built from TRBV5-5 and TRBJ1-1; D gene unclear. The ends were cut back, 3 bases at V and 3 bases at J, with 9 bases in the middle. The length of the CDR3 is 13 residues. The germline CDR1 and CDR2 sequences are SGHKS and YYEKEE (reference sequence). The CDR3 nucleotides read TGTGCCAGCAGCTCGACCGTATACACTGAAGCTTTCTTT. Protein: CASSSTVYTEAFF.

This chain links TRBV7-9 with TRBJ1-4, with D possibly TRBD1 on 6 matching bases. Trimming shortened V by 5 bases and J by 10 bases, and 17 bases separated the two germline ends. The germline V gene encodes CDR1 SEHNR and CDR2 FQNEAQ (reference sequence). The CDR3 totals 14 residues. The CDR3 region is CASSRTFIRGKLFF. CDR3 bases: TGTGCCAGCAGCAGGACATTCATCAGGGGAAAACTGTTTTTT. The complete variable domain, with remaining parts taken from reference TRBV7-9 and TRBJ1-4, reads DTGVSQNPRHKITKRGQNVTFRCDPISEHNRLYWYRQTLGQGPEFLTYFQNEAQLEKSRLLSDRFSAERPKGSFSTLEIQRTEQGDSAMYLCASSRTFIRGKLFFGSGTQLSVL.

V gene TRBV27 combines with J gene TRBJ2-3; D tentatively reads TRBD1 or TRBD2 (5 bases each). Per germline, CDR1 MNHEY and CDR2 SMNVEV (reference sequence). Trimming shortened V by 1 base and J by 5 bases, and 10 bases separated the two germline ends. This CDR3 is built from 14 residues. The CDR3 DNA follows: TGTGCCAGCAGTTTATTGGCAGGGAGAGATACGCAGTATTTT. Its protein is CASSLLAGRDTQYF.

V is TRBV27 and J is TRBJ2-3; D could derive from TRBD1 or TRBD2 (7 bases each). The CDR3 runs to 19 residues. Trimming shortened V by 8 bases and J by 0 bases, and 27 bases separated the two germline ends. Germline CDR1 is MNHEY and CDR2 is SMNVEV (reference sequence). CDR3 protein: CASLREGARGPSSTDTQYF. The CDR3 coding sequence is TGTGCCAGCCTCAGGGAGGGGGCCAGGGGTCCTTCTAGCACAGATACGCAGTATTTT.

This clonotype was seen just once. The chain has TRBV19 and TRBJ1-5; tentative D call: TRBD1 (5 bases). Germline CDR1 LNHDA, CDR2 SQIVND (reference sequence). V was clipped by 6 bases and J by 4 bases, with 19 bases between them. CDR3 length: 16 amino acids. The CDR3 region has the DNA TGTGCCAGTAGCACGATGACGGCCGGGGCGAATCAGCCCCAGCATTTT. Its protein product is CASSTMTAGANQPQHF. Drawing the rest from reference TRBV19 and TRBJ1-5, the complete variable domain is DGGITQSPKYLFRKEGQNVTLSCEQNLNHDAMYWYRQDPGQGLRLIYYSQIVNDFQKGDIAEGYSVSREKKESFPLTVTSAQKNPTAFYLCASSTMTAGANQPQHFGDGTRLSIL.

The V gene is TRBV6-5, the J gene TRBJ2-2, with D possibly TRBD2 on 6 matching bases. Trimming stripped 5 bases from V and 0 bases from J, with 16 bases between. Germline V CDR1 and CDR2: MNHEY, SVGAGI. The CDR3 loop spans 17 amino acids. The DNA of the CDR3 is TGTGCCAGCAGTGAGTCCTCGGGACTCGCGAACACCGGGGAGCTGTTTTTT. Amino acid sequence: CASSESSGLANTGELFF.